This is a list of T cell receptor beta chains from one sample in a study of CD8 T cells in ankylosing spondylitis. In TCRdb, the 5' RACE reads were re-called with MiXCR into one record per CDR3 protein. The sample comprises around 440,000 distinct CDR3 sequences, approximately 17% of which are singletons, and approximately 0.97% rests with the top ten. Sequences were obtained from blood, either unsorted or a sorted T cell fraction (not recorded which). All receptors derive from a male donor with ankylosing spondylitis. Each CDR3 is given with its conserved first and last residue. The D gene is left open where the match is weak. Clone size is not always given. Where it is, it says once, few, many or a class for expanded clones.

CDR3aa | CDR3nt | abundance | j_gene | d_gene | v_gene
CSVEGGGTGTYEQYF | TGCAGCGTTGAAGGGGGAGGGACAGGGACCTACGAGCAGTACTTC | many | TRBJ2-7 | TRBD1 | TRBV29-1
CASSVNSGNYNEQFF | TGTGCCAGCAGCGTAAATAGCGGGAATTACAATGAGCAGTTCTTC | few | TRBJ2-1 | TRBD2 | TRBV9
CASSYQRGAATRTDTQYF | TGTGCCAGCAGTTACCAGAGGGGAGCGGCGACCAGGACAGATACGCAGTATTTT | - | TRBJ2-3 | - | TRBV6-2/TRBV6-3
CASSQRTSANRNIQYF | TGTGCCAGCAGCCAACGGACATCAGCTAACCGAAACATTCAGTACTTC | few | TRBJ2-4 | - | TRBV3-1
CATLPQGLAGDTQYF | TGTGCCACCCTCCCCCAAGGACTAGCGGGAGATACGCAGTATTTT | few | TRBJ2-3 | TRBD2 | TRBV6-1
CASSLVQGVGYNEQFF | TGTGCCAGCAGCTTAGTACAGGGGGTGGGATACAATGAGCAGTTCTTC | few | TRBJ2-1 | TRBD1 | TRBV7-6
CASSLDPGWNSPLHF | TGTGCCAGCAGCTTAGACCCAGGGTGGAATTCACCCCTCCACTTT | few | TRBJ1-6 | - | TRBV7-3
CASSRSANSPLHF | TGTGCCAGCAGCCGCTCGGCTAATTCACCCCTCCACTTT | - | TRBJ1-6 | - | TRBV4-2
CASKTSGGAAGELFF | TGTGCCAGCAAGACTAGCGGGGGGGCAGCCGGGGAGCTGTTTTTT | few | TRBJ2-2 | TRBD2 | TRBV2
CSARVGSGGQRETQYF | TGCAGTGCTAGAGTCGGTAGCGGGGGCCAGCGGGAGACCCAGTACTTC | few | TRBJ2-5 | TRBD2 | TRBV20-1
CASRPRRDRRETQYF | TGTGCCAGCAGGCCACGTAGGGACAGGAGGGAGACCCAGTACTTC | few | TRBJ2-5 | TRBD1 | TRBV6-1
CASSPYHPSQETQYF | TGTGCCAGCAGTCCCTACCACCCATCGCAAGAGACCCAGTACTTC | - | TRBJ2-5 | - | TRBV2
CSARGAESSGANVLTF | TGCAGTGCTAGAGGGGCAGAAAGCTCTGGGGCCAACGTCCTGACTTTC | few | TRBJ2-6 | - | TRBV20-1
CSVNYIGRALDNEQFF | TGCAGCGTTAATTACATCGGGAGGGCCCTTGACAATGAGCAGTTCTTC | few | TRBJ2-1 | TRBD2 | TRBV29-1
CASSSSGTGINEQFF | TGCGCCAGCAGCTCCTCCGGGACAGGGATCAATGAGCAGTTCTTC | - | TRBJ2-1 | TRBD1 | TRBV5-1
CASSGRLGVVETQYF | TGTGCCAGCAGCGGCCGCCTAGGGGTAGTGGAGACCCAGTACTTC | - | TRBJ2-5 | - | TRBV12-3/TRBV12-4
CSVDLREARKETQYF | TGCAGCGTTGATTTGCGGGAGGCGAGGAAAGAGACCCAGTACTTC | - | TRBJ2-5 | TRBD2 | TRBV29-1
CASRRQGATAEAFF | TGTGCCAGCAGGCGACAGGGGGCGACGGCTGAAGCTTTCTTT | few | TRBJ1-1 | TRBD1 | TRBV7-9
CASSPSGAGSFEQYF | TGTGCCAGCAGTCCTTCCGGGGCAGGGTCCTTCGAGCAGTACTTC | - | TRBJ2-7 | - | TRBV12-3/TRBV12-4
CASSLQRVAKNIQYF | TGTGCCAGCAGCCTTCAGCGGGTAGCCAAAAACATTCAGTACTTC | few | TRBJ2-4 | - | TRBV28
CASSLDRLLNTEAFF | TGTGCCAGCAGCCTCGACCGGCTCTTGAACACTGAAGCTTTCTTT | few | TRBJ1-1 | - | TRBV11-2
CASSTSGLAGDIQYF | - | few | TRBJ2-4 | - | TRBV7-2
CASSVAVTSGRNGELFF | TGTGCCAGCAGCGTAGCTGTAACTAGCGGGAGGAACGGGGAGCTGTTTTTT | - | TRBJ2-2 | TRBD2 | TRBV9
CASSLVQASYNEQFF | TGCGCCAGCAGCTTGGTACAGGCGTCCTACAATGAGCAGTTCTTC | few | TRBJ2-1 | - | TRBV5-1
CASSETVPGPPYNEQFF | TGTGCCAGCAGCGAGACCGTCCCCGGGCCTCCCTACAATGAGCAGTTCTTC | - | TRBJ2-1 | - | TRBV9
CAWSGNSEQYF | TGTGCCTGGAGTGGGAATTCCGAGCAGTACTTC | - | TRBJ2-7 | - | TRBV30
CASSLAPGNTGELFF | TGCGCCAGCAGCTTGGCCCCGGGGAACACCGGGGAGCTGTTTTTT | many | TRBJ2-2 | - | TRBV5-1
CATSDLRGGEAGYNEQFF | TGTGCCACCAGTGATTTGAGGGGGGGAGAGGCGGGCTACAATGAGCAGTTCTTC | - | TRBJ2-1 | - | TRBV24-1
CASSLVATGSYEQYF | TGTGCCAGCAGCTTAGTAGCGACAGGGTCCTACGAGCAGTACTTC | - | TRBJ2-7 | TRBD1 | TRBV7-2